The 21 T cell receptor beta chains below all came from one sample that was sequenced in a study of blood T cells in healthy people across ages. Combining a sample-barcoded 5' primer with a J-beta primer mix, a second PCR ran for 7 to 11 cycles. A single record per CDR3 protein comes from TCRdb applying MiXCR to the 5' RACE reads. The sample carries 910,000 or so distinct CDR3 sequences, about 53% recorded once. Sequenced input: blood. The source is a woman aged 55-70 years in good health.

This chain links TRBV4-1 with TRBJ1-4; D is uncertain. The germline V and J ends were trimmed by 1 base and 11 bases, with 5 bases remaining between them. The CDR3 consists of 11 residues. The V gene's germline CDR1 is MGHRA and CDR2 YSYEKL. The CDR3 DNA reads as TGCGCCAGCAGCCAAGGACGGAAACTGTTTTTT. Translated: CASSQGRKLFF.

This clonotype was recorded once. V is TRBV14 and J is TRBJ2-7, with a weak D call TRBD2 (5 bases). The V and J ends lost 4 bases and 6 bases respectively, with 16 bases between them. CDR1 and CDR2 from the germline V gene are SGHDN and FVKESK. This CDR3 has 14 amino acids. CDR3 protein: CASSRHFSEVEQYF. DNA of the CDR3: TGTGCCAGCAGCCGCCATTTCTCGGAGGTCGAGCAGTACTTC.

Note on this clonotype: Since a much larger clone is just one base distant, this may be a read error. The chain uses TRBV20-1 and TRBJ2-5; 8 bases fit TRBD2. The CDR3 sequence is 13 residues long. The ends lost 5 bases at V and 5 bases at J; junction bases unmatched: 7. Germline values: CDR1 DFQATT, CDR2 SNEGSKA (reference sequence). This CDR3 is CSAGTGGAETQYF. The DNA for the CDR3 is TGCAGTGCTGGAACGGGAGGGGCGGAGACCCAGTACTTC.

This chain uses TRBV20-1 with TRBJ2-1; maybe TRBD2 (6 bases). This CDR3 is built from 16 residues. The germline V and J ends were trimmed by 0 bases and 7 bases, with 19 bases remaining between them. Germline V CDR1 and CDR2: DFQATT, SNEGSKA (reference sequence). The CDR3 region is CSARDLGEATRNEQFF. The CDR3 region has the DNA TGCAGTGCTAGAGATTTGGGGGAGGCAACGAGAAATGAGCAGTTCTTC.

This clonotype was counted only a few times. The V gene is TRBV29-1, the J gene TRBJ2-7, with 9 bases aligning to TRBD1. The CDR3 is made up of 15 amino acids. CDR1 SQVTM and CDR2 ANQGSEA come from the germline V gene. V dropped 5 bases and J dropped 3; count of bases not matched to a gene: 11. In DNA, the CDR3 is TGCAGCGTTAAATTCCGGGACAGGGAGGGCTACGAGCAGTACTTC. Its translation: CSVKFRDREGYEQYF.

The genes are TRBV28 and TRBJ2-1; 9 bases line up with TRBD2. Germline lookup yields CDR1 MDHEN and CDR2 SYDVKM. There are 15 residues in the CDR3. V lost 10 bases and J lost 7; bases outside the gene matches: 14. CDR3 DNA sequence: TGTGCCAAAAATGGGGGTAGCGGGAGTAGGAATGAGCAGTTCTTC. Residues: CAKNGGSGSRNEQFF.

The chain carries TRBV29-1 and TRBJ2-3; no definite D call. The V and J ends lost 4 bases and 6 bases respectively, with 11 bases between them. CDR3 length: 12 residues. In germline, CDR1 is SQVTM, CDR2 ANQGSEA. CDR3 in DNA: TGCAGCGTTGCTCCCCCGGCCGATACGCAGTATTTT. Translated, it gives CSVAPPADTQYF.

This chain joins TRBV7-8 and TRBJ2-4, with 11 bases that match TRBD1. The CDR3 has 18 residues. Trimming cost V 1 base and J 3 bases; bases outside gene matches: 8. Per germline, CDR1 SGHVS and CDR2 FQNEAQ. The CDR3 region is CASSLGPGQGADKNIQYF. The CDR3 region has the DNA TGTGCCAGCAGCTTAGGCCCTGGACAGGGGGCTGACAAAAACATTCAGTACTTC.

In regard to this clonotype: A much larger clone differs from this one at a single base, so this may be a read error. The rearrangement joins TRBV10-3 to TRBJ2-5; D is perhaps TRBD2 (6 bases). Trimming removed 10 bases at V and 5 bases at J, with 17 bases between. The CDR3 covers 13 residues. Germline values: CDR1 ENHRY, CDR2 SYGVKD. CDR3 nucleotides: TGTGCCACCAGAGGAACGGGGGAGGAGACCCAGTACTTC. It is translated as CATRGTGEETQYF.

This chain joins TRBV6-5 and TRBJ2-5; no firm D call. This CDR3 has 14 residues. Germline CDR1 and CDR2: MNHEY and SVGAGI. Trimming cost V 0 bases and J 2 bases, with 7 bases left between them. DNA of the CDR3: TGTGCCAGCAGTTACTCTACTGCACAAGAGACCCAGTACTTC. Translation: CASSYSTAQETQYF.

The rearrangement joins TRBV27 to TRBJ2-4; 10 positions match TRBD1. With the DNA end fitting TRBJ2-7 better, the J assignment may be wrong. The CDR3 sequence is 16 residues long. CDR1 is MNHEY, CDR2 SMNVEV, per germline (reference sequence). In DNA, the CDR3 is TGTGCCAGCAGTCCCGACCGGGGACAGGGGTTTCGCGAGCAGTACTTC. Translated: CASSPDRGQGFREQYF.

This clonotype was seen a handful of times. V is TRBV9 and J is TRBJ2-3; D not certain. Deletions cut 5 bases from V and 1 base from J, with 8 bases between. CDR1 and CDR2 from the germline V gene are SGDLS and YYNGEE. This CDR3 has 13 residues. This chain's CDR3 is CASRELGTDTQYF. In DNA form, the CDR3 reads TGTGCCAGCAGGGAGTTGGGCACAGATACGCAGTATTTT.

This clonotype was seen more than once but under ten times. The V and J genes are TRBV27 and TRBJ2-1; D not certain. Germline lookup yields CDR1 MNHEY and CDR2 SMNVEV (reference sequence). V gave up 6 bases and J gave up 2 bases, with 11 bases separating them. The length of the CDR3 is 14 residues. CDR3 bases: TGTGCCAGCAGCTACGACACGACCTACAATGAGCAGTTCTTC. The encoded protein is CASSYDTTYNEQFF.

A few counts support this clonotype. The chain employs TRBV4-2 and TRBJ2-2, with a weak D call TRBD2 (5 bases). Deletions cut 3 bases from V and 3 bases from J, with 8 bases between. This CDR3 is 14 amino acids long. The germline gives CDR1 LGHNA, CDR2 YNFKEQ. CDR3 in amino acids: CASSQTGYTGELFF. For the CDR3, the DNA is TGTGCCAGCAGCCAGACGGGGTACACCGGGGAGCTGTTTTTT.

The chain uses TRBV28 and TRBJ1-4, with TRBD1 matching over 8 bases. Germline-derived CDR1 and CDR2 are MDHEN and SYDVKM. The CDR3 extends over 14 amino acids. With V trimmed by 5 bases and J by 8 bases, 7 bases remained unmatched. As DNA, the CDR3 is TGTGCCAGCAGTGGGGGGACAGGACGAGAAAAACTGTTTTTT. This sequence encodes CASSGGTGREKLFF.

The V gene is TRBV5-1, the J gene TRBJ1-2, with TRBD1 as a possible D gene (5 bases). Trimming pared 4 bases from V and 4 bases from J, leaving 20 bases between. This CDR3 is built from 16 residues. Looked up from germline, CDR1 is SGHRS and CDR2 is YFSETQ. CDR3 in DNA: TGCGCCAGCAGCGCGGTCGGGGCTGAGGCACTCTATGGCTACACCTTC. Its translation is CASSAVGAEALYGYTF.

The genes are TRBV20-1 and TRBJ1-6; no definite D call. The CDR3 spans 14 residues. CDR1 and CDR2 (germline): DFQATT, SNEGSKA (reference sequence). Between the trimmed V and J ends, which lost 4 bases and 10 bases, there was a span of 17 bases. The CDR3 DNA is TGCAGTGCTACCCCCTGGGGAGGATGGTCACCCCTCCACTTT. Its translation: CSATPWGGWSPLHF.

This clonotype was observed a single time. The chain has TRBV5-1 and TRBJ2-1; 9 nucleotides align to TRBD2. CDR1 is SGHRS, CDR2 YFSETQ, per germline. The junction had 4 bases not matched to a gene; V was cut back by 1 base and J by 5 bases. The CDR3 length is 15 residues. The CDR3: CASSLTTSGHNEQFF. DNA for the CDR3: TGCGCCAGCAGCTTGACGACTAGCGGCCACAATGAGCAGTTCTTC. The whole variable domain, remainder taken from reference TRBV5-1 and TRBJ2-1, is KAGVTQTPRYLIKTRGQQVTLSCSPISGHRSVSWYQQTPGQGLQFLFEYFSETQRNKGNFPGRFSGRQFSNSRSEMNVSTLELGDSALYLCASSLTTSGHNEQFFGPGTRLTVL.

This clonotype showed up just a few times. The CDR3 is CASSLGQEGDIQYF. CDR3 coding DNA: TGCGCCAGCAGCTTGGGTCAGGAAGGGGACATTCAGTACTTC. The chain uses TRBV5-1 and TRBJ2-4; TRBD1 might be the D (5 bases). CDR1 SGHRS and CDR2 YFSETQ come from the germline V gene. V lost 0 bases and J lost 8, with 12 bases in between. This CDR3 comprises 14 residues.

The chain joins TRBV5-6 to TRBJ1-5; D possibly corresponds to TRBD1 (5 bases). Germline values: CDR1 SGHDT, CDR2 YYEEEE. V was trimmed by 4 bases and J by 0 bases, leaving 17 bases between them. CDR3 length: 17 residues. In nucleotides, the CDR3 is TGTGCCAGCAGCCGAAGAGGGACGGCTAATAGCAATCAGCCCCAGCATTTT. Its protein is CASSRRGTANSNQPQHF.

The CDR3 nucleotides are TGTGCCTCTCAACAAGGGTTAGAGCAGTACTTC. Protein product: CASQQGLEQYF. V and J are TRBV30 and TRBJ2-5; D gene uncertain. V lost 7 bases and J 11 bases, leaving 17 bases between the germline ends. CDR1 GTSNPN and CDR2 SVGIG come from the germline V gene (reference sequence). CDR3 length: 11 residues. Together with reference TRBV30 and TRBJ2-5, the CDR3 gives the full variable domain: SQTIHQWPATLVQPVGSPLSLECTVEGTSNPNLYWYRQAAGRGLQLLFYSVGIGQISSEVPQNLSASRPQDRQFILSSKKLLLSDSGFYLCASQQGLEQYFGPGTRLLVL.